This TCR beta chain was observed in a study of follicular helper T cells after annual influenza vaccination. Study summary: For some subjects, blood spans the 2013-2014, 2014-2015 and 2015-2016 annual vaccinations. Study-level findings and limits: Day 7 ICOS+CD38+ clones were most often found later in ICOS-CD38- cTfh cells.

V shed 2 bases and J shed 4 bases, with 8 bases lying between them. The CDR3 loop spans 14 amino acids. Germline loops: CDR1 KGHSH, CDR2 LQKENI. The repertoire was sequenced with immunoSEQ multiplex PCR; TCRdb's copy has only in-frame clones and lacks some. The sample holds about 6,800 clones, around nine tenths seen once. Turning to this clone: The antigen is not known.

This sample's time point: 2015-2016 season, 7 days after influenza vaccination. Between roughly 40 and 100 mL of blood was drawn per time point. Sorted cTfh were non-naive CD4+CXCR5+PD-1+, either ICOS+CD38+ or ICOS-CD38-. The chain employs TRBV18 and TRBJ2-2, with D unresolved. The sequence was obtained from an adult who received the influenza vaccine. The source was CXCR5+ CD38- circulating T follicular helper cells from blood, collected 7 days after influenza vaccination. Subset: circulating Tfh, non-naive CD4+CXCR5+PD-1+ (ICOS+CD38+ or ICOS-CD38-). The CDR3 loop is CASSPGVRTGELFF. The CDR3 DNA follows: TGTGCCAGCTCACCAGGAGTTCGCACCGGGGAGCTGTTTTTT.